The clone carrying this TCR beta chain was seen only a few times. Treatment was busulfan-fludarabine conditioning, a marrow graft, and cyclophosphamide on days +3 and +4. These data come from a study of T cells after posttransplantation cyclophosphamide. Trimming left V 7 bases short and J 7 bases short, with 17 bases between. CDR1 and CDR2 (germline): GTSNPN, SVGIG (reference sequence). The length of the CDR3 is 12 residues. Produced via immunoSEQ multiplex PCR; TCRdb's table is partial and in-frame only. The table has some 10,000 clones, about 82% seen once. The sequenced sample was PBMCs, obtained approximately 1,900 days after allogeneic stem cell transplant with posttransplant cyclophosphamide. V usage is TRBV30 and J usage is TRBJ2-7, with D perhaps TRBD1 (6 bases). The TCR originated in a female patient aged 50-59 years who received an allogeneic stem cell transplant from a related donor, was CMV-positive, and had no GVHD. Some T cells may possibly be graft donor cells. The CDR3 is CASSTGTREQYF. CDR3 nucleotide sequence: TGTGCCTCCTCGACAGGTACCAGGGAGCAGTACTTC.